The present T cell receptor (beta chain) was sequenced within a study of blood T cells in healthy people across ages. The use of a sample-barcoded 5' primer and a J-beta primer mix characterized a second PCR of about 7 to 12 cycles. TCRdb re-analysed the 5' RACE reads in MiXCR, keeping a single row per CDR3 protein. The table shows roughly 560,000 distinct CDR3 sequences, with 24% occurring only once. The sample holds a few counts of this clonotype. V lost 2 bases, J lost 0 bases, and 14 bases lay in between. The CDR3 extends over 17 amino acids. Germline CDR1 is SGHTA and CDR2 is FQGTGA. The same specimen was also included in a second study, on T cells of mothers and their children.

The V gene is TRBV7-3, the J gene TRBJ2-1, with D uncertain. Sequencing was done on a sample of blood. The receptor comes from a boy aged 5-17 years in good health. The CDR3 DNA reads TGTGCCAGCAGCTTAGAGTCTAAATCGAGCTCCTACAATGAGCAGTTCTTC. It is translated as CASSLESKSSSYNEQFF.